Following are 18 T cell receptor beta chains from one sample sequenced in a study of beta chain features in type 1 diabetes. What was sequenced were expressed TCRB transcripts, since all of the isolated RNA had been reverse transcribed. Profiled with immunoSEQ multiplex PCR; TCRdb holds only in-frame clones, not every one. This table holds around 280,000 clones, under 8.5% found once. The sequenced sample consisted of central memory CD4+ T cells from blood. The receptors here all came from a woman aged 18-30 years in good health.

This clone was seen a handful of times. The chain has TRBV6-6 and TRBJ1-5; D not certain. The CDR3 is made up of 13 amino acids. Trimming left V 0 bases short and J 9 bases short, with 9 bases between. Germline-derived CDR1 and CDR2 are MNHNY and SVGAGI (reference sequence). The CDR3 sequence is CASSYSDFGPQHF. CDR3 DNA: TGTGCCAGCAGTTACTCGGATTTTGGGCCCCAGCATTTT.

This clone was detected only a few times. This chain uses TRBV15 with TRBJ2-1, with TRBD2 matching 14 bases. The CDR3 has 16 residues. Per the germline V gene, CDR1 is LNHNV and CDR2 is YYDKDF (reference sequence). V lost 4 bases and J lost 6; bases outside the gene matches: 5. The CDR3 DNA reads TGTGCCACCAGCATCCCAGGGACTAGCGGGGGCAATGAGCAGTTCTTC. Its translation is CATSIPGTSGGNEQFF. The entire variable domain, with the rest obtained from reference TRBV15 and TRBJ2-1, is as follows: DAMVIQNPRYQVTQFGKPVTLSCSQTLNHNVMYWYQQKSSQAPKLLFHYYDKDFNNEADTPDNFQSRRPNTSFCFLDIRSPGLGDTAMYLCATSIPGTSGGNEQFFGPGTRLTVL.

The chain links TRBV6-6 to TRBJ2-7; D is possibly TRBD1 (5 bases). This CDR3 region has 14 residues. Germline loops: CDR1 MNHNY, CDR2 SVGAGI (reference sequence). Trimming removed 6 bases at V and 2 bases at J, with 14 bases between. The CDR3 protein is CASRPQAGTYEQYV. CDR3 nucleotides: TGTGCCAGCAGACCTCAAGCAGGGACCTACGAGCAGTACGTC.

The rearrangement joins TRBV6-5 to TRBJ2-3; no definite D call. Trimming shortened V by 6 bases and J by 2 bases, and 9 bases separated the two germline ends. The CDR3 consists of 13 residues. Germline V gene data show CDR1 as MNHEY and CDR2 as SVGAGI. This chain's CDR3 is CASSTPSTDTQYF. The CDR3 bases are TGTGCCAGCAGCACGCCATCCACAGATACGCAGTATTTT.

Only a few counts were recorded for this clone. The V call is TRBV28, the J call TRBJ1-2; D is perhaps TRBD1 (5 bases). Germline CDR1 MDHEN, CDR2 SYDVKM. The ends were cut back, 8 bases at V and 8 bases at J, with 21 bases in the middle. The CDR3 contains 14 residues. The DNA of the CDR3 is TGTGCCAGCGGCGTACCAGGGCGGGACGAAGGCTACACCTTC. Amino acids: CASGVPGRDEGYTF.

The rearrangement uses TRBV5-1 and TRBJ2-5; TRBD1 might be the D (5 bases). Looked up from germline, CDR1 is SGHRS and CDR2 is YFSETQ. CDR3 length: 15 residues. Trimming took 3 bases from V and 2 from J, leaving 14 bases between them. CDR3 nucleotide sequence: TGCGCCAGCAGCTCCACGGTGGCAGGGCAAGAGACCCAGTACTTC. Translating gives CASSSTVAGQETQYF.

This clone was seen a few times. The gene calls are TRBV7-2 and TRBJ2-7; 7 bases are shared with TRBD2. The CDR3 is 12 residues long. Trimming cost V 2 bases and J 7 bases; bases outside gene matches: 2. The germline V gene has CDR1 SGHTA and CDR2 FQGNSA. The CDR3 loop is CASSLNSGEQYF. Written as DNA, the CDR3 is TGTGCCAGCAGCTTAAATAGCGGGGAGCAGTACTTC.

This clone was seen at least ten times. The chain is built from TRBV6-5 and TRBJ1-2; D call uncertain. This CDR3 contains 13 residues. From germline, CDR1 is MNHEY and CDR2 SVGAGI. V lost 6 bases, J lost 3 bases, and 11 bases lay in between. CDR3 DNA: TGTGCCAGCAGCCACGACAACTACTATGGCTACACCTTC. This encodes CASSHDNYYGYTF.

This clone was seen a few times. The chain carries TRBV18 and TRBJ2-3; 9 bases are a match to TRBD1. The trim removed 1 base at V and 3 bases at J, leaving 5 bases unmatched. CDR3 length equals 16 residues. The germline V gene has CDR1 KGHSH and CDR2 LQKENI. DNA of the CDR3: TGTGCCAGCTCACCACGGACAGGGGTTAGAACAGATACGCAGTATTTT. Translation: CASSPRTGVRTDTQYF.

This clone has just a few counts. CDR3 protein: CASSLQRWDGEAFF. DNA for the CDR3: TGTGCCAGCAGTTTACAGAGGTGGGACGGGGAAGCTTTCTTT. The V call is TRBV28, the J call TRBJ1-1; perhaps TRBD1 as D (5 bases). There are 14 residues in the CDR3. Germline loops: CDR1 MDHEN, CDR2 SYDVKM. The V gene lost 2 bases and the J gene lost 8 bases, with 15 bases spanning the gap.

The DNA for the CDR3 is TGTGCCAGCAGCTTAGAAAGGGCAGATACGCAGTATTTT. Protein sequence: CASSLERADTQYF. V and J are TRBV11-2 and TRBJ2-3, with no clear D. The CDR3 runs 13 residues. Trimming removed 0 bases from V and 4 bases from J, with 5 bases in between. Germline V gives CDR1 SGHAT, CDR2 FQNNGV.

The chain uses TRBV15 and TRBJ2-2, with TRBD2 identical over 13 bases. The CDR3 runs to 19 residues. V was pared by 2 bases and J by 2 bases, with 8 bases of the junction left unmatched. Germline V gives CDR1 LNHNV, CDR2 YYDKDF (reference sequence). CDR3 nucleotides: TGTGCCACCAGCAGAATACTAGGACTAGCGGGAGAAAACACCGGGGAGCTGTTTTTT. Encoded protein: CATSRILGLAGENTGELFF.

The sample holds a few counts of this clone. The chain employs TRBV10-3 and TRBJ1-5, with D unresolved. Trimming took off 3 bases at V and 13 bases at J, with 16 bases between the two ends. Germline-derived CDR1 and CDR2 are ENHRY and SYGVKD. The length of the CDR3 is 13 residues. CDR3 sequence: CAISERVPAVQHF. As DNA, the CDR3 is TGTGCCATCAGTGAAAGGGTTCCCGCGGTACAGCATTTT.

There are many counts of this clone. The chain links TRBV2 to TRBJ1-2; the D is unclear. V lost 6 bases and J 6 bases, leaving 11 bases between the germline ends. Germline V gives CDR1 SNHLY, CDR2 FYNNEI. The CDR3 runs 12 residues. The CDR3 coding sequence is TGTGCCAGCAGGGATAACAGCCATGGCTACACCTTC. Its translation: CASRDNSHGYTF.

The sample holds a few counts of this clone. The CDR3 nucleotides are TGTGCCAGCAGTCTAGGATCTGGCACAGATACGCAGTATTTT. It is translated as CASSLGSGTDTQYF. V gene TRBV11-3 combines with J gene TRBJ2-3; D uncertain. Looked up from germline, CDR1 is SGHNT and CDR2 is YENEEA. The ends were cut back, 6 bases at V and 1 base at J, with 11 bases in the middle. The CDR3 loop spans 14 amino acids.

This clone was detected only a few times. The gene calls are TRBV7-7 and TRBJ1-2; TRBD1 matches 10 bases. The CDR3 consists of 15 residues. The germline CDR1 and CDR2 sequences are SSHAT and FNYEAQ (reference sequence). Trimming removed 1 base from V and 6 bases from J; junction bases left unmatched: 5. The CDR3 here is CASSLDGTGDDGYTF. DNA of the CDR3: TGTGCCAGCAGCTTAGACGGGACAGGGGATGATGGCTACACCTTC.

The V call is TRBV25-1, the J call TRBJ1-6, with 7 bases identical to TRBD1. Trimming at V came to 4 bases and at J to 13 bases, leaving 7 bases not matched to a gene. The CDR3 contains 13 residues. In germline, CDR1 is MGHDK, CDR2 SYGVNS. CDR3 in amino acids: CASSGTGEGPLHF. The CDR3 coding sequence is TGTGCCAGCAGTGGGACAGGCGAGGGTCCCCTCCACTTT.

V is TRBV15 and J is TRBJ2-2; 7 bases are shared with TRBD1. The CDR3 spans 16 residues. The ends lost 0 bases at V and 4 bases at J; junction bases unmatched: 5. In germline, CDR1 is LNHNV, CDR2 YYDKDF (reference sequence). CDR3 sequence (DNA): TGTGCCACCAGCAGAGATTCACAGGGGCGCACCGGGGAGCTGTTTTTT. Translating gives CATSRDSQGRTGELFF. The full variable domain, completed using reference TRBV15 and TRBJ2-2, is DAMVIQNPRYQVTQFGKPVTLSCSQTLNHNVMYWYQQKSSQAPKLLFHYYDKDFNNEADTPDNFQSRRPNTSFCFLDIRSPGLGDTAMYLCATSRDSQGRTGELFFGEGSRLTVL.